The rows below give T cell receptor beta chains drawn from one sample of a study of shared clonotypes between healthy human individuals. Measured with immunoSEQ multiplex PCR; TCRdb has only the in-frame clones, and not every one. Counted here are over 2 million clones, about 95% occurring once; the ten biggest clones make up roughly 1%. Sequenced input: naive CD8+ T cells sorted from blood. These receptors all come from a young man in good health. Both conserved end residues are part of each CDR3. The order of the fields is J gene, V gene, D gene, clone size, CDR3 protein, CDR3 DNA. D genes are given only for firm matches. The size entry is marked missing in some rows and otherwise reads once, few, many or a size class.

TRBJ1-1 | TRBV9 | . | once | CASSVGEGMGMNTEAFF | TGTGCCAGCAGCGTAGGGGAGGGAATGGGTATGAACACTGAAGCTTTCTTT
TRBJ1-5 | TRBV4-1 | . | . | CASSSRDEQPQHF | TGCGCCAGCAGCTCAAGAGACGAACAGCCCCAGCATTTT
TRBJ2-7 | TRBV5-1 | TRBD1 | . | CASSYYPGQGAYEQYF | TGCGCCAGCAGTTATTATCCGGGACAGGGGGCCTACGAGCAGTACTTC
TRBJ2-5 | TRBV7-2 | TRBD1 | . | CASSLGSLTGPKPGETQYF | TGTGCCAGCAGCTTAGGCAGTTTGACAGGGCCCAAACCGGGGGAGACCCAGTACTTC
TRBJ2-2 | TRBV13 | . | . | CASSLNPWGTGELFF | TGTGCCAGCAGCTTAAACCCCTGGGGTACCGGGGAGCTGTTTTTT
TRBJ1-2 | TRBV5-4 | TRBD1 | . | CASSFRGQSPFYGYTF | TGTGCCAGCAGCTTTCGGGGACAGTCCCCGTTCTATGGCTACACCTTC
TRBJ2-1 | TRBV27 | . | . | CASRYYNEQFF | TGTGCCAGCAGGTATTACAATGAGCAGTTCTTC
TRBJ1-2 | TRBV18 | TRBD1 | once | CASSPPVPGQEGYTF | TGTGCCAGCTCACCACCGGTGCCGGGACAGGAGGGCTACACCTTC
TRBJ1-5 | TRBV27 | TRBD1 | . | CASSPTGPINQPQHF | TGTGCCAGCAGCCCGACAGGGCCTATCAATCAGCCCCAGCATTTT
TRBJ2-7 | TRBV6-1 | . | . | CASSESPGEYEQYF | TGTGCCAGCAGTGAGAGCCCGGGGGAATACGAGCAGTACTTC
TRBJ1-5 | TRBV2 | TRBD1 | . | CASSDGQVERSQHF | TGTGCCAGCAGTGATGGACAGGTCGAACGGTCCCAGCATTTT
TRBJ1-1 | TRBV7-9 | . | . | CASSSGQVGTEAFF | TGTGCCAGCAGCTCGGGCCAAGTGGGGACTGAAGCTTTCTTT
TRBJ2-7 | TRBV27 | TRBD1 | . | CASSLGTGNYEQYF | TGTGCCAGCAGTTTAGGGACAGGGAACTACGAGCAGTACTTC
TRBJ2-7 | TRBV25-1 | . | once | CASSELYFSYEQYF | TGTGCCAGCAGTGAATTATACTTCTCCTACGAGCAGTACTTC
TRBJ1-4 | TRBV7-2 | . | . | CASSLAVRHSEEKLFF | TGTGCCAGCAGCTTAGCTGTAAGACATAGCGAGGAAAAACTGTTTTTT
TRBJ2-3 | TRBV5-1 | TRBD1 | once | CASSLFLGQGTDTQYF | TGCGCCAGCAGCTTGTTCCTGGGACAGGGCACAGATACGCAGTATTTT
TRBJ2-5 | TRBV6-5 | TRBD2 | . | CASSYAGGEQETQYF | TGTGCCAGCAGTTACGCGGGAGGGGAGCAAGAGACCCAGTACTTC
TRBJ2-1 | TRBV6-5 | . | . | CASSYSRGDVEQFF | TGTGCCAGCAGTTACTCTAGGGGGGACGTTGAGCAGTTCTTC
TRBJ2-1 | TRBV6-5 | TRBD2 | . | CASSQQAGAYNEQFF | TGTGCCAGCAGTCAACAAGCGGGGGCATACAATGAGCAGTTCTTC
TRBJ2-5 | TRBV5-1 | . | . | CASSLEGGRHPGETQYF | TGCGCCAGCAGCTTGGAAGGTGGGCGTCACCCCGGGGAGACCCAGTACTTC